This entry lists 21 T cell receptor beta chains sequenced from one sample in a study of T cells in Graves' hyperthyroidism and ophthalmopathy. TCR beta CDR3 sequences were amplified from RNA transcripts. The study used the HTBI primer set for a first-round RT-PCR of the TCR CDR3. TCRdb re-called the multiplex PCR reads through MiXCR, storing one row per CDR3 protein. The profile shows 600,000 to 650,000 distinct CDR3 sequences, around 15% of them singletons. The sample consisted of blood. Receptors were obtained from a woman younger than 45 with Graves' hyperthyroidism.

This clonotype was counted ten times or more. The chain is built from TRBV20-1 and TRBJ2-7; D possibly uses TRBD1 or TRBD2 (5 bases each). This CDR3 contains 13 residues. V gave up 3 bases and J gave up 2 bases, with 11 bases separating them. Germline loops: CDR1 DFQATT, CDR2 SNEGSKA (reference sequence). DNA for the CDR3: TGCAGTGCTAGGAGCAGGGAGACCTACGAGCAGTACTTC. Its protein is CSARSRETYEQYF.

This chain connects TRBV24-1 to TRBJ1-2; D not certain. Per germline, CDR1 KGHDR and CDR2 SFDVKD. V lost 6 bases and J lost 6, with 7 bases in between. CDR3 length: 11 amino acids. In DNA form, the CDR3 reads TGTGCCACCAGTTTCGGCGATGGCTACACCTTC. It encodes CATSFGDGYTF.

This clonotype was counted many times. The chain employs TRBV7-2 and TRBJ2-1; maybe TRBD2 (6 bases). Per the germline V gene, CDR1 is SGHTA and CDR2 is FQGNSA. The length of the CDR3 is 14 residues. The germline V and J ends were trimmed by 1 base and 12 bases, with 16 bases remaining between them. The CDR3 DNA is TGTGCCAGCAGCTTAGAGCCGGCCGCCGGGGGGCAGTTCTTC. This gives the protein CASSLEPAAGGQFF.

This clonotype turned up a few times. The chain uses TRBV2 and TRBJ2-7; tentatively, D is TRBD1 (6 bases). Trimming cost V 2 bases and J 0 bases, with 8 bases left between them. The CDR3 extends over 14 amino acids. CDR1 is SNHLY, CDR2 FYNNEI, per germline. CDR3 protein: CASSEQGHSYEQYF. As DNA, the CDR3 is TGTGCCAGCAGTGAACAGGGGCACTCCTACGAGCAGTACTTC.

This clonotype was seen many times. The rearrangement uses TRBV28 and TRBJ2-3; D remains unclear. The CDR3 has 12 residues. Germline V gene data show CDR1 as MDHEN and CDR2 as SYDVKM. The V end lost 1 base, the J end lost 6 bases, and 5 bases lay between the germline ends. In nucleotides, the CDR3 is TGTGCCAGCAGTTTATTGGGTGATACGCAGTATTTT. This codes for CASSLLGDTQYF.

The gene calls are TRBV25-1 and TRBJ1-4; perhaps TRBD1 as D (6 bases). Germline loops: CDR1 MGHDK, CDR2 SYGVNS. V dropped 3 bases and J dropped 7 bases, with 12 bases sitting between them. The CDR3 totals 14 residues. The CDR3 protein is CASSDRGGLEKLFF. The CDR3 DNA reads TGTGCCAGCAGTGACAGGGGAGGACTTGAAAAACTGTTTTTT.

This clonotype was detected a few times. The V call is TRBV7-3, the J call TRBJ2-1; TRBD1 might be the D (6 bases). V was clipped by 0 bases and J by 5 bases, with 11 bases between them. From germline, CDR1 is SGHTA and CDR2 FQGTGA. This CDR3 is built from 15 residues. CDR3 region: CASSLTGTNNNEQFF. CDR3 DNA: TGTGCCAGCAGCTTAACCGGGACAAATAACAATGAGCAGTTCTTC.

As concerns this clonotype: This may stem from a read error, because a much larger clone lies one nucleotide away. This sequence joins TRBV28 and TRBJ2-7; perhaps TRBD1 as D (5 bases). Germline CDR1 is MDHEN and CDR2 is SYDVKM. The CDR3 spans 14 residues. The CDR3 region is CGSSLYTGAYEQYF. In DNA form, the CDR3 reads TGTGGCAGCAGTTTATATACAGGAGCCTACGAGCAGTACTTC.

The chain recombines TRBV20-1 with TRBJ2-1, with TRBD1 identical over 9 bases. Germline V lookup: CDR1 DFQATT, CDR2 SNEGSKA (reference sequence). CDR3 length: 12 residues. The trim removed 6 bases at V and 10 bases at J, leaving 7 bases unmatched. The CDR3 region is CSAGTGIGEQFF. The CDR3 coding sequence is TGCAGTGCAGGGACAGGGATCGGCGAGCAGTTCTTC.

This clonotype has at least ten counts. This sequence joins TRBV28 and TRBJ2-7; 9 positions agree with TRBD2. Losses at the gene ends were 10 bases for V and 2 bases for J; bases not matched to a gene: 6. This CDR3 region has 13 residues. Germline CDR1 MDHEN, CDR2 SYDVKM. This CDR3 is CAILSSGTYEQYF. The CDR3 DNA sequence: TGTGCCATCCTTTCTAGCGGGACCTACGAGCAGTACTTC.

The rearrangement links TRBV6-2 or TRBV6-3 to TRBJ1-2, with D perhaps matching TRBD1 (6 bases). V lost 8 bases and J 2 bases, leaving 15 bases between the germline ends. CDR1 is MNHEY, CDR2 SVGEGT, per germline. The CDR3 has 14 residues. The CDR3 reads CASRNPGQNYGYTF. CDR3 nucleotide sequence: TGTGCCAGCCGAAACCCGGGACAAAACTATGGCTACACCTTC.

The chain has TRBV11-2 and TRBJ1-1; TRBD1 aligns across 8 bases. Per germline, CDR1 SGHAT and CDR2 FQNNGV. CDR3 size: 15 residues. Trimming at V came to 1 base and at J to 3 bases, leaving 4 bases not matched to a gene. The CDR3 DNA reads TGTGCCAGCAGCTTAGGGACAGGGATGGACACTGAAGCTTTCTTT. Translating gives CASSLGTGMDTEAFF.

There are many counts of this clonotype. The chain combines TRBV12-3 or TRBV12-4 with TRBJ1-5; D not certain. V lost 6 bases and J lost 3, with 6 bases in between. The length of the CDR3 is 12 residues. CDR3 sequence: CASSRSNQPQHF. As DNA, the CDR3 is TGTGCCAGCAGCCGATCCAATCAGCCCCAGCATTTT.

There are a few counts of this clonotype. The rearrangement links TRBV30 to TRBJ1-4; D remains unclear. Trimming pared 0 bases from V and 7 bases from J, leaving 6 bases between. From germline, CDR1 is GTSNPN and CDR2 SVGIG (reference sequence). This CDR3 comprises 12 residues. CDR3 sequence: CAWSVLSEKLFF. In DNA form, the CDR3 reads TGTGCCTGGAGTGTCCTTAGTGAAAAACTGTTTTTT.

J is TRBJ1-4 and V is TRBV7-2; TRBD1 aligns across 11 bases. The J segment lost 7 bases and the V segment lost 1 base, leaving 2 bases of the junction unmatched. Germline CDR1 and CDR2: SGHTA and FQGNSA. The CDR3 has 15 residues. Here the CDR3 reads CASSLGTGGSEKLFF. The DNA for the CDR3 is TGTGCCAGCAGCTTAGGGACAGGGGGCAGTGAAAAACTGTTTTTT.

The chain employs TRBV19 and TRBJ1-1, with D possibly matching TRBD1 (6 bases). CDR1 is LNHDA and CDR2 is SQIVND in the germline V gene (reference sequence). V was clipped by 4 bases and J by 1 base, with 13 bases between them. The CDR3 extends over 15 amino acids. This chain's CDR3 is CASSTPQGQNTEAFF. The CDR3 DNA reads TGTGCCAGTAGTACACCCCAGGGACAGAACACTGAAGCTTTCTTT.

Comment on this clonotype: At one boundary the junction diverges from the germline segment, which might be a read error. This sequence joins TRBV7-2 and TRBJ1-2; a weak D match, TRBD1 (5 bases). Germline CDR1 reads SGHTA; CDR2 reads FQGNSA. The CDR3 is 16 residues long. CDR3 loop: CASSQDPGHTIGGYTF. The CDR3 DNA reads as TGCGCCAGCAGCCAAGATCCCGGACACACTATAGGAGGCTACACCTTC.

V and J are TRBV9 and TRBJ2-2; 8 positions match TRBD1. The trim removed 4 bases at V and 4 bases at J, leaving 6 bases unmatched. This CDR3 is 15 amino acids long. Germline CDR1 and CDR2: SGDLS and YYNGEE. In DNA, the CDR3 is TGTGCCAGCAGCTTGGAGACAGGGGCCACCGGGGAGCTGTTTTTT. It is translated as CASSLETGATGELFF.

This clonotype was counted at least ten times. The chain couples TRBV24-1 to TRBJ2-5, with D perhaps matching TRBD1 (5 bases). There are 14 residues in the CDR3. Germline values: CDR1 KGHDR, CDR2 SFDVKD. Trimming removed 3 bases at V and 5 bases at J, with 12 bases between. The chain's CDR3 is CATSDPPPGETQYF. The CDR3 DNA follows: TGTGCCACCAGTGATCCGCCCCCAGGGGAGACCCAGTACTTC.

In nucleotides, the CDR3 is TGCAGTGGCCAAATTGGCAAGGGCGTCTACGAGCAGTACTTC. Protein product: CSGQIGKGVYEQYF. V gene TRBV20-1 combines with J gene TRBJ2-7; D is undetermined. Germline V CDR1 and CDR2: DFQATT, SNEGSKA (reference sequence). The CDR3 runs to 14 residues. V was trimmed by 7 bases and J by 3 bases, leaving 19 bases between them.

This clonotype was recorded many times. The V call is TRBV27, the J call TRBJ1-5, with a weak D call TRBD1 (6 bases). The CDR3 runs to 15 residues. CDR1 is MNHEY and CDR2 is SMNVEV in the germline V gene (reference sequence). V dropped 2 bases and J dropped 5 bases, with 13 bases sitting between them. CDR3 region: CASSLAAGAYQPQHF. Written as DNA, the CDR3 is TGTGCCAGCAGTTTAGCGGCAGGGGCTTATCAGCCCCAGCATTTT.